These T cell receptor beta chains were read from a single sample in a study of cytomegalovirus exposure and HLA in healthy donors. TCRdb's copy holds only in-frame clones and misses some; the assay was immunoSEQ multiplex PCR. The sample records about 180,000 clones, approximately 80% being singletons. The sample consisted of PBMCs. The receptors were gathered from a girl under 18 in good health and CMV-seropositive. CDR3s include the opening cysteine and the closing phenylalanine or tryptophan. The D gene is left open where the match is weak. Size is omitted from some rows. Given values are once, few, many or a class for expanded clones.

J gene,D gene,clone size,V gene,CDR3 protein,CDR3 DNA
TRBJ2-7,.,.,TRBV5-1,CASSPQGASLNEQYF,TGCGCCAGCAGCCCACAAGGGGCAAGTCTAAACGAGCAGTACTTC
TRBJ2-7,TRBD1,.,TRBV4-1,CASSQEHRGSYEQYF,TGCGCCAGCAGCCAAGAACACAGGGGCTCCTACGAGCAGTACTTC
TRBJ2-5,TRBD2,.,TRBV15,CATSRGGLAGGFQETQYF,TGTGCCACCAGCCGGGGGGGCCTAGCGGGAGGGTTCCAAGAGACCCAGTACTTC
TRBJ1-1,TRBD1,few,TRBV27,CATVGAGGLAGTEAFF,TGTGCCACCGTAGGTGCAGGGGGACTAGCAGGGACTGAAGCTTTCTTT
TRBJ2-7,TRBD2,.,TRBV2,CATRPGLAGYEQYF,TGTGCCACCCGCCCGGGACTAGCAGGATACGAGCAGTACTTC
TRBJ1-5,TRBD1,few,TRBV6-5,CASRSQGGAHQPQHF,TGTGCCAGCAGGTCACAAGGGGGCGCGCATCAGCCCCAGCATTTT
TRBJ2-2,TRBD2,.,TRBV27,CASRPLGLAGGELFF,TGTGCCAGCAGACCCCTTGGACTAGCGGGAGGGGAGCTGTTTTTT
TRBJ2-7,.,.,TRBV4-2,CASSQAQGTLYEQYF,TGTGCCAGCAGCCAAGCACAGGGTACACTCTACGAGCAGTACTTC
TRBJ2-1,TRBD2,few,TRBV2,CASRGTSGNNEQFF,TGTGCCAGCAGAGGGACTAGCGGTAACAATGAGCAGTTCTTC
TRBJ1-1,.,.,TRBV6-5,CASSHGTEAFF,TGTGCCAGCAGTCACGGGACAGAAGCTTTCTTT
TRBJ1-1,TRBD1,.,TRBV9,CASSAGSGGRTEAFF,TGTGCCAGCAGCGCGGGGTCAGGGGGAAGGACTGAAGCTTTCTTT
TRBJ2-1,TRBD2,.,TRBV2,CASRLRGLAGGQSYNEQFF,TGTGCCAGCAGGCTCAGGGGACTAGCGGGAGGCCAGTCCTACAATGAGCAGTTCTTC
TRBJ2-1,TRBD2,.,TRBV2,CASRLAGGPPDEQFF,TGTGCCAGCAGGCTAGCGGGAGGGCCCCCCGATGAGCAGTTCTTC
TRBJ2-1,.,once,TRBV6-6,CASSYKQGVNEQFF,TGTGCCAGCAGTTACAAACAGGGAGTCAATGAGCAGTTCTTC
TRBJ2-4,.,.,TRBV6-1,CASSERTRGVDIQYF,TGTGCCAGCAGTGAAAGGACACGCGGGGTGGACATTCAGTACTTC
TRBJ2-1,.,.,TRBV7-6,CASSLSDFLAPYNEQFF,TGTGCCAGCAGCCTCTCGGACTTCTTAGCCCCCTACAATGAGCAGTTCTTC
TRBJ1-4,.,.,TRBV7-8,CASSLVGQLNEKLFF,TGTGCCAGCAGCTTAGTGGGGCAGTTGAATGAAAAACTGTTTTTT
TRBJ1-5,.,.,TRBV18,CASSPGDNQPQHF,TGTGCCAGCTCACCCGGAGACAATCAGCCCCAGCATTTT
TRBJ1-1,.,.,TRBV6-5,CASSYSLSSEAFF,TGTGCCAGCAGTTACTCGTTGAGTTCTGAAGCTTTCTTT
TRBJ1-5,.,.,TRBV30,CAWSDVGGEQPQHF,TGTGCCTGGAGTGACGTGGGAGGCGAACAGCCCCAGCATTTT